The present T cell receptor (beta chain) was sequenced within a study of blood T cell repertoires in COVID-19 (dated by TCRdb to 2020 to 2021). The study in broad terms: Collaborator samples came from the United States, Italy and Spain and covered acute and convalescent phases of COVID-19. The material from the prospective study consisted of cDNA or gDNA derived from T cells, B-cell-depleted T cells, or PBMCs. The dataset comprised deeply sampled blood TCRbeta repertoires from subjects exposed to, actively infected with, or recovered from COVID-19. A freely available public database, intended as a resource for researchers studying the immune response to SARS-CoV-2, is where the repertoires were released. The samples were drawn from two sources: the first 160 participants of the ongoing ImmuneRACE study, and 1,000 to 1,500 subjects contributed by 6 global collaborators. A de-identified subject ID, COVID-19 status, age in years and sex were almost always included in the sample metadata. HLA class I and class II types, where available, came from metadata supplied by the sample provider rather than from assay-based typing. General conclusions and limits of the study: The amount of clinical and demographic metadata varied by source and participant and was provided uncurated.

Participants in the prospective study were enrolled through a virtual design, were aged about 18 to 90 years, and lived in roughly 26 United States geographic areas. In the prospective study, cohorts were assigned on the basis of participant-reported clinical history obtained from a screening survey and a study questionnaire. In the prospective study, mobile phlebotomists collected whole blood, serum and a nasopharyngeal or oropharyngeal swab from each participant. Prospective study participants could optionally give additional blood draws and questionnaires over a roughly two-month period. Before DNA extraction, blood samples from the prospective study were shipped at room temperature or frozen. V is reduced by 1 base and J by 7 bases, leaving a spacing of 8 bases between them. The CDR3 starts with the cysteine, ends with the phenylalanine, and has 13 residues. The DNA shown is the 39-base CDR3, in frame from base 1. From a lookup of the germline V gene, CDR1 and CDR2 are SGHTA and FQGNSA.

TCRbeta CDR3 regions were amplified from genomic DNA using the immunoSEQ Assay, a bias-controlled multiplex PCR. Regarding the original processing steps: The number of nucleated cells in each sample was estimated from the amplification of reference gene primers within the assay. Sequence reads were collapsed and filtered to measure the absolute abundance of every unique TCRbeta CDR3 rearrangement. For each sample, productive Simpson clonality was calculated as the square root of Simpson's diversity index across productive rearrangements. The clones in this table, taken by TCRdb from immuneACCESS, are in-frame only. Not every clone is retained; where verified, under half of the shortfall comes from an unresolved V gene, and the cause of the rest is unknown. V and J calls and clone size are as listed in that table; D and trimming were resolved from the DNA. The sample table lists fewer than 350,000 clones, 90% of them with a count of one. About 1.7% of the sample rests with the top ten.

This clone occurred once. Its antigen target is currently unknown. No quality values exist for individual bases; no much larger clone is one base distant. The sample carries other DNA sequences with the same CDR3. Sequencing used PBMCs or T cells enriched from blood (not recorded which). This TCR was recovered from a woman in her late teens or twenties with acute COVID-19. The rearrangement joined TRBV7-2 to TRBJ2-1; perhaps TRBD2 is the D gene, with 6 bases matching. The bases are TGTGCCAGCAGCTTAGTCCTAGCGAATGAGCAGTTCTTC. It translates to CASSLVLANEQFF.